This T cell receptor (beta chain) was found in a study of T cells after yellow fever vaccination. Study summary: Preparation of fractions with low cell numbers was performed using SMART-Seq v4 Ultra Low Input.

General study points: A minor fraction of clonotypes spanned both CD4 and CD8 compartments. Weaker, the secondary response peaked sooner, at day 5 versus 15.

Template switching by 5'RACE produced TCR cDNA, adding a universal primer site and UMIs. Using its own MiXCR run on the 5' RACE reads, TCRdb lists one record per CDR3 protein. This table holds some 260,000 distinct CDR3 sequences, around 4.9% found once. CDR3 size: 14 residues. CDR1 LGHDT and CDR2 YNNKEL come from the germline V gene (reference sequence). Germline trimming cut 4 bases from V and 2 bases from J; bases unmatched to any gene: 4. This clonotype was observed at least ten times. Its antigen is currently unknown. The clonotype originates from a man aged 18 to 35 who received the YFV17D yellow fever vaccine. The sample consisted of CD4+ T cells sorted from PBMCs, taken on the day of the yellow fever booster vaccination. V gene TRBV3-1 combines with J gene TRBJ2-5, with TRBD2 identical over 7 bases. The CDR3 nucleotides read TGTGCCAGCAGCCTTGGAGCGGGGCAAGAGACCCAGTACTTC. Translation gives CASSLGAGQETQYF.